The source of this TCR beta chain is a study of blood T cell repertoires in COVID-19. Across the study: Acute and convalescent COVID-19 samples came from the United States, Italy and Spain. Sources were T cells, B-cell-depleted T cells, or PBMCs; the material itself was cDNA or gDNA.

Germline V gene data show CDR1 as MRHNA and CDR2 as SNTAGT. V lost 4 bases and J 8 bases, leaving 8 bases between the germline ends. The CDR3 totals 11 residues. Original processing methods: Scientists estimated how many nucleated cells there were by amplifying reference gene primers. Assay: immunoSEQ multiplex PCR; the TCRdb copy retains only in-frame clones and omits some. V, J and clone size were drawn from that table, and D and trimming were deduced from the DNA. Of roughly 67,000 clones listed, 83% were seen once; the top ten hold less than 8%. This clonotype was sampled from a woman aged 55-70 years with acute or convalescent COVID-19. Specimen: peripheral blood. The chain joins TRBV6-4 to TRBJ1-2; no reliable D call. CDR3 coding DNA: TGTGCCAGCAGTGGGGGAGGAGGCTACACCTTC. Its protein product is CASSGGGGYTF.